This TCR beta chain was recovered during a study of patients and donors after allogeneic stem cell transplantation (dated by TCRdb to the early 2020s). Measured from the cysteine to the phenylalanine, the CDR3 is 14 residues long. CDR3 DNA only is kept here, 42 bases in frame from base 1. From a lookup of the germline V gene (reference sequence), CDR1 and CDR2 are LGHDT and YNNKEL. V loses 3 bases of germline sequence and J loses 5 bases, and the interval between the two ends is 8 bases. A few counts support this clonotype. Its target antigen remains unknown. No base quality values were provided; no much bigger clone lies one nucleotide off. To prepare the library, RT-PCR was applied. TCRdb records NextSeq 550 as the sequencer. The raw public reads went through TCRdb reprocessing: fastp at Q25, MiXCR clone calling, in-frame beta chains kept. A single entry per CDR3 protein holds the most common genes and DNA from its merged rows. The sample table shows 87,000 or so distinct CDR3 sequences, and approximately 5.2% are seen once. Of the sample, about 2.8% is held by the ten largest clones.

The specimen was blood, either unsorted or a sorted T cell fraction (not recorded which). This TCR came from a human donor who was either an allogeneic HSCT recipient or a stem cell or donor lymphocyte infusion donor (not recorded which). It is not recorded whose cells these are; they may come from a transplant donor. The chain links TRBV3-1 with TRBJ1-6, with TRBD1 perhaps the D gene, on 5 matching bases. The CDR3 protein sequence reads: CASSQVRDNSPLHF. The DNA is as follows: TGTGCCAGCAGCCAGGTCAGGGATAATTCACCCCTCCACTTT. Where the CDR3 stops, the reference TRBV3-1 and TRBJ1-6 genes take over; the full variable domain is DTAVSQTPKYLVTQMGNDKSIKCEQNLGHDTMYWYKQDSKKFLKIMFSYNNKELIINETVPNRFSPKSPDKAHLNLHINSLELGDSAVYFCASSQVRDNSPLHFGNGTRLTVT.